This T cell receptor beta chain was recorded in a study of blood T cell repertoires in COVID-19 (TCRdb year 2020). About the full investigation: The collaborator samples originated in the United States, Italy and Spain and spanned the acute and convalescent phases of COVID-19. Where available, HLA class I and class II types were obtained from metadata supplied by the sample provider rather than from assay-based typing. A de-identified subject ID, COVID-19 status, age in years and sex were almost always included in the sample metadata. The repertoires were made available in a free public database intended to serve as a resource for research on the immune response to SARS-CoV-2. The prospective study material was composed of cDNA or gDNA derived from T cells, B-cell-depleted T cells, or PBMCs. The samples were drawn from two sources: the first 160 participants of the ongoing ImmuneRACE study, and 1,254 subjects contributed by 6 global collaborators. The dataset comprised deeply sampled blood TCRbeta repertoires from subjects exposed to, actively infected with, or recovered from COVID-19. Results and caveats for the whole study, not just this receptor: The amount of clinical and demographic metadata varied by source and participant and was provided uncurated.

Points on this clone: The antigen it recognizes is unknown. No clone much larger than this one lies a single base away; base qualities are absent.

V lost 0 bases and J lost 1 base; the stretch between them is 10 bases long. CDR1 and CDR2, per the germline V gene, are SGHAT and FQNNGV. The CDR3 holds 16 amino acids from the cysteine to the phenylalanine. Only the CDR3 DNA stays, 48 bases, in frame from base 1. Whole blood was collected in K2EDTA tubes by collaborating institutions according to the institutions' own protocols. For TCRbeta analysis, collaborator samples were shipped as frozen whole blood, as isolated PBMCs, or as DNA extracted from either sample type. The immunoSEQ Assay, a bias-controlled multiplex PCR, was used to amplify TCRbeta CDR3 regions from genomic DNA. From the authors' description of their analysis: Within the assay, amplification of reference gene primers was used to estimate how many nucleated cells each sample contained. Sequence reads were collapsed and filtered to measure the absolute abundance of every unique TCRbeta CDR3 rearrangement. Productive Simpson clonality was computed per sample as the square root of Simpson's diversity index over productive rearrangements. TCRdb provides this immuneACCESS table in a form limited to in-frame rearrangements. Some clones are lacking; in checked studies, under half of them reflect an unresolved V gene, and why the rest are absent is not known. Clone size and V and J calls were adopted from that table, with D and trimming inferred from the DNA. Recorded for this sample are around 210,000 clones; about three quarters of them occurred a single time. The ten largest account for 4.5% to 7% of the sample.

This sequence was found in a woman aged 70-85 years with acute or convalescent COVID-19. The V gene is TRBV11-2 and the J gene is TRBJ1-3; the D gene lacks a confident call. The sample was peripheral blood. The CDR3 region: CASSLDRTNSGNTIYF. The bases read TGTGCCAGCAGCTTAGATCGAACAAATTCTGGAAACACCATATATTTT.